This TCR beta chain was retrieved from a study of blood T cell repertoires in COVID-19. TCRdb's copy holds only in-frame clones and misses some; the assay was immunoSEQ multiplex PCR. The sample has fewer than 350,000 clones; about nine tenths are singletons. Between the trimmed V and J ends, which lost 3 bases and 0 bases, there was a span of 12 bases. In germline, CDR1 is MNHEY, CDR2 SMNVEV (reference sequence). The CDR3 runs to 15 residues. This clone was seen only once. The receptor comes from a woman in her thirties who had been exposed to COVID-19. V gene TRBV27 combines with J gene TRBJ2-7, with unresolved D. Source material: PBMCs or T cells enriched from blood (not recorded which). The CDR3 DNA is TGTGCCAGCAGTTTGGCCCCTAGTAGCTCCTACGAGCAGTACTTC. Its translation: CASSLAPSSSYEQYF.